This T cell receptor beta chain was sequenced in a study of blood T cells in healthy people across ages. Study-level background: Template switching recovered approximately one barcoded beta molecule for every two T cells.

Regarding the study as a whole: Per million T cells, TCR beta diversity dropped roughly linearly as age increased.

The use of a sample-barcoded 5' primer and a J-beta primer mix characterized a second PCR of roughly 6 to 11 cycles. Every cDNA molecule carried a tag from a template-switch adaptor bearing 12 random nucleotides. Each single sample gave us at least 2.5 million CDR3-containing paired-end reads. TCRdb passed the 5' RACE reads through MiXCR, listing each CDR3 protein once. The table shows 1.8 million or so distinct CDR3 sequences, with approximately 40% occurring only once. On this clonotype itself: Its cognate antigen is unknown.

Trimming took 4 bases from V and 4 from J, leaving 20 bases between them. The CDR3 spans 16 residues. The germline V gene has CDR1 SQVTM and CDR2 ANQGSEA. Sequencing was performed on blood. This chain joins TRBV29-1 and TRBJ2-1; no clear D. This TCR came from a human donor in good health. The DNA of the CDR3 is TGCAGCGTTGGAGAGGTCGGATCGTTTGAGTACAATGAGCAGTTCTTC. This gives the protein CSVGEVGSFEYNEQFF.